The clone carrying this T cell receptor (beta chain) was recorded at least ten times. As yet, its antigen is unknown. The data originate from a study of identical twins. General study findings and limits: Zero-insertion analyses could be partly confounded by invariant MAIT and iNKT cells.

CDR1 and CDR2 (germline): DFQATT, SNEGSKA (reference sequence). CDR3 size: 12 residues. V shed 6 bases and J shed 9 bases, with 15 bases lying between them. One entry per CDR3 protein results from TCRdb running MiXCR on the 5' RACE reads. The sample lists hundreds of thousands of distinct CDR3 sequences, roughly 7.1% occurring once. These records were also assigned to another study, of yellow fever vaccine responses in identical twins.

Sequenced sample: PBMCs. The chain couples TRBV20-1 to TRBJ2-1; D may match TRBD1 or TRBD2 (5 bases each). The sequence was obtained from a woman aged 18-35 years in good health. CDR3 sequence (DNA): TGCAGTGCCCGGGGACGTGCGGGTGAGCAGTTCTTC. As protein: CSARGRAGEQFF.